This T cell receptor beta chain derives from a study of T-cell reconstitution after alpha-beta-depleted transplantation in children (dated by TCRdb to the mid-2010s). Concerning the study at large: The study quantitatively tracked T-cell immune reconstitution after TCRalphabeta/CD19-depleted allogeneic hematopoietic cell transplantation in children using TCR repertoire profiling.

Study-wide findings and limitations: The high TCRbeta diversity at day 60 in some patients was ascribed to recipient T cells and intrathymic progenitors that had survived conditioning. Over subsequent months, a decline in hyperexpanded clone frequencies was noted, and after one year, T-cell counts and TCRbeta diversity were mostly ascribed to newly produced T cells. About two months after transplant, the apparently early recovery of alphabetaT-cell counts reportedly depended on just several hundred clones that had expanded rapidly and came from non-depleted graft cells.

Sample treatment or condition, as interpreted from the label and publication: allogeneic hematopoietic cell transplantation with graft depleted of TCRalphabeta T cells and CD19 B cells. TCRalphabeta/CD19-depleted allogeneic hematopoietic cell grafts were given to the transplant recipients, all of whom were children. This clonotype has at least ten counts. The antigen it binds to is not known. The input lacks base qualities; no much larger clone sits a single base away. The library was made by PCR. TCRdb shows the sequencer as Illumina HiSeq 2500. TCR libraries were prepared with molecular barcoding, using unique molecular identifiers to normalize TCRbeta repertoire quantification. TCRdb reprocessed the public reads (quality trimming at Q25 with fastp, clone calling with MiXCR) and kept in-frame beta chains. Duplicate CDR3 protein sequences are folded into a single record with the most common DNA and genes. Here the sample has over 200,000 distinct CDR3 sequences; about 8.7% occur a single time. The top ten clones comprise roughly a third of the sample.

The CDR3 spans 14 residues, from the cysteine through the phenylalanine. Of the read, only the CDR3 DNA is kept; its 42 bases are in frame from base 1. According to the germline V gene, CDR1 reads ENHRY and CDR2 reads SYGVKD. At the junction V is shortened by 0 bases and J by 8 bases, with 11 bases in between. The sequence came from a male patient aged 2 to 10 who had a stem cell transplant for acute myeloid leukemia, so the T cells may come from the graft donor. This receptor chain uses TRBV10-3 and TRBJ2-1; TRBD1 is a weak D gene call, 5 bases matching. This specimen consisted of PBMCs, mostly from graft donor cells, obtained 360 days after TCRalphabeta/CD19-depleted stem cell transplant. The DNA is as follows: TGTGCCATCAGTGAGTCGATTAGCAGGGATGAGCAGTTCTTC. This encodes CAISESISRDEQFF.